The 27 T cell receptor beta chains listed next were all sequenced from one sample in a study of blood T cells in healthy people across ages. Using a J-beta primer mix together with a sample-barcoded 5' primer, a second PCR was run for about 6 to 12 cycles. TCRdb processed the 5' RACE reads anew with MiXCR; each CDR3 protein has one entry. The data show over a million distinct CDR3 sequences, with roughly 40% seen just once and 6.5% to 10% held by the top ten. Sequencing was carried out using blood. All receptors come from a woman aged 18-29 years in good health.

The chain is built from TRBV6-1 and TRBJ1-1; D is unclear. This CDR3 region has 13 residues. Germline-derived CDR1 and CDR2 are MNHNS and SASEGT. Trimming took 7 bases from V and 1 from J, leaving 10 bases between them. CDR3 nucleotide sequence: TGTGCCAGCACCTCCGCTAGGAACACTGAAGCTTTCTTT. This encodes CASTSARNTEAFF.

This clonotype was found a few times. This chain links TRBV29-1 with TRBJ1-4, with D perhaps TRBD1 (6 bases). V was shortened by 3 bases and J by 5 bases, with 13 bases between the two germline ends. This CDR3 region has 14 residues. Germline CDR1 is SQVTM and CDR2 is ANQGSEA. This CDR3 is CSVDPQGRNEKLFF. The CDR3 coding sequence is TGCAGCGTTGACCCACAGGGACGGAATGAAAAACTGTTTTTT.

CDR3 nucleotide sequence: TGTGCCAGCAGTAAGGGACAGTTAGCTAACTATGGCTACACCTTC. Its protein product is CASSKGQLANYGYTF. This chain connects TRBV6-6 to TRBJ1-2; 7 bases are shared with TRBD1. Germline V lookup: CDR1 MNHNY, CDR2 SVGAGI (reference sequence). The CDR3 is made up of 15 amino acids. The trim removed 5 bases at V and 0 bases at J, leaving 6 bases unmatched.

This clonotype has just a few counts. This chain uses TRBV13 with TRBJ2-3; D might be TRBD1 or TRBD2, each matching 5 bases. Germline V gene data show CDR1 as PRHDT and CDR2 as FYEKMQ (reference sequence). The CDR3 is made up of 15 amino acids. Deletions cut 9 bases from V and 5 bases from J, with 21 bases between. The CDR3, as DNA: TGTGCCAGTGCAACGGTGGGGACCCCGGTAGATACGCAGTATTTT. Protein sequence: CASATVGTPVDTQYF. The full variable domain, rest sourced from reference TRBV13 and TRBJ2-3, is AAGVIQSPRHLIKEKRETATLKCYPIPRHDTVYWYQQGPGQDPQFLISFYEKMQSDKGSIPDRFSAQQFSDYHSELNMSSLELGDSALYFCASATVGTPVDTQYFGPGTRLTVL.

V is TRBV20-1 and J is TRBJ2-1; 12 positions agree with TRBD2. The CDR3 is 19 residues long. The germline gives CDR1 DFQATT, CDR2 SNEGSKA (reference sequence). V gave up 2 bases and J gave up 0 bases; unmatched junction bases: 11. CDR3 amino acids: CSARSTGTSGLSSYNEQFF. The CDR3 DNA is TGCAGTGCTAGATCTACCGGGACTAGCGGGCTGAGCTCCTACAATGAGCAGTTCTTC.

The chain combines TRBV18 with TRBJ2-3; D ambiguous. This CDR3 is built from 15 residues. Trimming left V 3 bases short and J 0 bases short, with 10 bases between. The V gene's germline CDR1 is KGHSH and CDR2 LQKENI. CDR3 loop: CASSPTGFSTDTQYF. The CDR3 DNA reads TGTGCCAGCTCACCTACGGGTTTCAGCACAGATACGCAGTATTTT.

Notes on this clonotype: This may stem from a read error, because a much larger clone lies one nucleotide away. This chain links TRBV28 with TRBJ1-2; the match to TRBD1 covers 12 bases. This CDR3 comprises 14 residues. Germline V gene lookup returns CDR1 MDHEN and CDR2 SYDVKM. CDR3 DNA: TGTACCAGCAGTTTGGGGACAGGGGGCCGGGGCTACACCTTC. Its translation: CTSSLGTGGRGYTF.

This clonotype was counted only a few times. The gene calls are TRBV2 and TRBJ1-2, with D tentatively TRBD1 (6 bases). Germline values: CDR1 SNHLY, CDR2 FYNNEI. The CDR3 sequence is 15 residues long. V lost 2 bases and J lost 4, with 14 bases in between. CDR3 region: CASSEFDEGGYGYTF. As DNA, the CDR3 is TGTGCCAGCAGTGAATTCGACGAAGGGGGCTATGGCTACACCTTC.

This clonotype showed up many times. The chain combines TRBV5-1 with TRBJ2-3; tentatively, D is TRBD1 (5 bases). Trimming removed 0 bases at V and 5 bases at J, with 16 bases between. CDR3 length: 16 amino acids. CDR1 SGHRS and CDR2 YFSETQ come from the germline V gene. The DNA of the CDR3 is TGCGCCAGCAGCTTGGGTTGGGCGGAAGACAGAGATACGCAGTATTTT. Translation gives CASSLGWAEDRDTQYF.

CDR3 in amino acids: CASSQERTGSGNTIYF. In nucleotides, the CDR3 is TGTGCCAGCAGCCAGGAACGGACAGGCTCTGGAAACACCATATATTTT. The chain is built from TRBV3-1 and TRBJ1-3; 7 bases line up with TRBD1. V trimming: 3 bases; J trimming: 0 bases; junction bases outside the gene matches: 5. The CDR3 length is 16 residues. The germline gives CDR1 LGHDT, CDR2 YNNKEL (reference sequence).

This chain joins TRBV4-2 and TRBJ2-6, with D uncertain. The ends were cut back, 5 bases at V and 1 base at J, with 12 bases in the middle. The CDR3 is 16 amino acids. Germline lookup yields CDR1 LGHNA and CDR2 YNFKEQ. The CDR3 sequence: CASSNLDNSGANVLTF. The CDR3 nucleotides are TGTGCCAGCAGCAACCTTGACAATTCTGGGGCCAACGTCCTGACTTTC.

V usage is TRBV5-1 and J usage is TRBJ2-2; 8 bases are a match to TRBD2. After removal of 0 bases from V and 8 bases from J, the junction contained 6 bases not matched to a gene. The CDR3 loop spans 15 amino acids. Germline loops: CDR1 SGHRS, CDR2 YFSETQ. The CDR3 DNA is TGCGCCAGCAGCTTGGCCTCGGGAGGGCCTGGGGAGCTGTTTTTT. It translates to CASSLASGGPGELFF.

The rearrangement links TRBV12-3 or TRBV12-4 to TRBJ2-5; TRBD2 agrees at 15 bases. The V and J ends lost 5 bases and 5 bases, in that order; junction bases with no gene match: 9. The CDR3 consists of 17 residues. In DNA form, the CDR3 reads TGTGCCAGCAGTCCCGGACTAGCGGGAGGGGTGGGTGAGACCCAGTACTTC. Encoded protein: CASSPGLAGGVGETQYF.

The chain joins TRBV24-1 to TRBJ2-5; TRBD1 agrees at 9 bases. The V gene end was trimmed by 10 bases and the J gene end by 5 bases; junction bases not matched to a gene: 7. Germline V gene lookup returns CDR1 KGHDR and CDR2 SFDVKD. The CDR3 extends over 13 amino acids. The DNA of the CDR3 is TGTGCCACGAGGACAGGGGAGGAGGAGACCCAGTACTTC. Its protein is CATRTGEEETQYF.

The rearrangement joins TRBV7-2 to TRBJ2-4, with 7 bases fitting TRBD2. The J call may be faulty, since TRBJ2-5 better matches the DNA end. Germline values: CDR1 SGHTA, CDR2 FQGNSA. There are 15 residues in the CDR3. In DNA, the CDR3 is TGTGCCAGCTCGGAATGGGGGAGGGCCGGGGAGACCCAGTACTTC. This translates into CASSEWGRAGETQYF.

This clonotype was seen only a few times. The chain combines TRBV29-1 with TRBJ1-2; the D is unclear. Germline V gives CDR1 SQVTM, CDR2 ANQGSEA. V lost 3 bases and J 4 bases, leaving 9 bases between the germline ends. The CDR3 is 12 residues long. The CDR3 spells CSVDTRGYGYTF. The CDR3 bases are TGCAGCGTTGACACCCGAGGCTATGGCTACACCTTC.

The chain links TRBV3-1 to TRBJ2-6; 8 bases match TRBD1. The CDR3 loop spans 18 amino acids. V dropped 2 bases and J dropped 0; count of bases not matched to a gene: 6. Per germline, CDR1 LGHDT and CDR2 YNNKEL (reference sequence). This CDR3 is CASSQRTGTFSGANVLTF. The CDR3 DNA follows: TGTGCCAGCAGCCAACGGACAGGGACTTTCTCTGGGGCCAACGTCCTGACTTTC. Based on the CDR3 plus reference TRBV3-1 and TRBJ2-6, the full variable domain is DTAVSQTPKYLVTQMGNDKSIKCEQNLGHDTMYWYKQDSKKFLKIMFSYNNKELIINETVPNRFSPKSPDKAHLNLHINSLELGDSAVYFCASSQRTGTFSGANVLTFGAGSRLTVL.

This clonotype showed up just a few times. V is TRBV4-1 and J is TRBJ1-4; a weak D match, TRBD1 (6 bases). V lost 1 base, J lost 3 bases, and 12 bases lay in between. The CDR3 runs to 16 residues. In germline, CDR1 is MGHRA, CDR2 YSYEKL. CDR3 bases: TGCGCCAGCAGCCAAGGTACAGGGTCGTCTAATGAAAAACTGTTTTTT. This gives the protein CASSQGTGSSNEKLFF.

This clonotype is a singleton in its sample. This rearrangement joins TRBV6-1 to TRBJ1-2; no clear D gene. This CDR3 has 13 residues. CDR1 is MNHNS, CDR2 SASEGT, per germline. V gave up 2 bases and J gave up 7 bases, with 11 bases separating them. The CDR3: CASSEPPPSGYTF. The CDR3 DNA is TGTGCCAGCAGTGAACCCCCTCCGAGTGGCTACACCTTC.

This clonotype was found a few times. CDR3 loop: CASSLYPQGDNQPQHF. The CDR3 region has the DNA TGTGCCAGCAGTTTATATCCGCAGGGAGACAATCAGCCCCAGCATTTT. The V gene is TRBV28, the J gene TRBJ1-5; D is possibly TRBD1 (5 bases). Trimming cost V 1 base and J 3 bases, with 13 bases left between them. Germline CDR1 MDHEN, CDR2 SYDVKM. This CDR3 contains 16 residues.

The chain combines TRBV3-1 with TRBJ2-1, with D possibly matching TRBD2 (7 bases). The CDR3 runs 17 residues. Germline CDR1 LGHDT, CDR2 YNNKEL (reference sequence). The ends were cut back, 1 base at V and 2 bases at J, with 15 bases in the middle. The CDR3 nucleotides read TGTGCCAGCAGCCAAGGAGGGGGGGGCCTTACCTACAATGAGCAGTTCTTC. Translation: CASSQGGGGLTYNEQFF.

The chain recombines TRBV7-9 with TRBJ2-1, with D uncertain. Germline CDR1 SEHNR, CDR2 FQNEAQ (reference sequence). V shed 4 bases and J shed 0 bases, with 13 bases lying between them. The CDR3 is 16 amino acids. Here the CDR3 reads CASSWGFADSYNEQFF. CDR3 nucleotide sequence: TGTGCCAGCAGCTGGGGTTTCGCGGACTCCTACAATGAGCAGTTCTTC.

This clonotype was detected only once. CDR3 residues: CASSSVPGFYGYTF. CDR3 nucleotide sequence: TGTGCCAGCAGCTCAGTCCCAGGGTTCTATGGCTACACCTTC. The chain recombines TRBV6-5 with TRBJ1-2, with D possibly matching TRBD1 (5 bases). The V gene's germline CDR1 is MNHEY and CDR2 SVGAGI. The CDR3 has 14 amino acids. V dropped 6 bases and J dropped 4 bases, with 15 bases sitting between them.

This clonotype was found many times. The rearrangement uses TRBV3-1 and TRBJ2-3; D call uncertain. The V end lost 4 bases, the J end lost 4 bases, and 15 bases lay between the germline ends. CDR1 LGHDT and CDR2 YNNKEL come from the germline V gene (reference sequence). This CDR3 spans 15 amino acids. In nucleotides, the CDR3 is TGTGCCAGCAGCCCGCTGGTAGACGGGTCAGATACGCAGTATTTT. This codes for CASSPLVDGSDTQYF.

The rearrangement joins TRBV20-1 to TRBJ2-5; 8 bases fit TRBD1. The DNA matches TRBJ2-7 better at its end, which makes the J call doubtful. Germline lookup yields CDR1 DFQATT and CDR2 SNEGSKA (reference sequence). This CDR3 comprises 13 residues. Here the CDR3 reads CSAPRTGSGEQYF. CDR3 coding DNA: TGCAGTGCTCCTCGGACAGGGTCCGGCGAGCAGTACTTC.

CDR3: CASSQVSGTGSYNEQFF. For the CDR3, the DNA is TGTGCCAGCAGCCAAGTATCCGGGACAGGGTCCTACAATGAGCAGTTCTTC. J is TRBJ2-1 and V is TRBV3-1, with 9 bases matching TRBD1. V shed 1 base and J 1 base; nucleotides not matched to a gene: 5. CDR1 LGHDT and CDR2 YNNKEL come from the germline V gene (reference sequence). CDR3 size: 17 residues.

This chain links TRBV6-5 with TRBJ2-7; 8 bases agree with TRBD2. Germline CDR1 is MNHEY and CDR2 is SVGAGI. The CDR3 is 15 amino acids. The V and J ends lost 6 bases and 5 bases, in that order; junction bases with no gene match: 12. CDR3 sequence: CASSLPGLGVDEQYF. CDR3 nucleotides: TGTGCCAGCAGCCTTCCGGGACTAGGAGTCGACGAGCAGTACTTC.